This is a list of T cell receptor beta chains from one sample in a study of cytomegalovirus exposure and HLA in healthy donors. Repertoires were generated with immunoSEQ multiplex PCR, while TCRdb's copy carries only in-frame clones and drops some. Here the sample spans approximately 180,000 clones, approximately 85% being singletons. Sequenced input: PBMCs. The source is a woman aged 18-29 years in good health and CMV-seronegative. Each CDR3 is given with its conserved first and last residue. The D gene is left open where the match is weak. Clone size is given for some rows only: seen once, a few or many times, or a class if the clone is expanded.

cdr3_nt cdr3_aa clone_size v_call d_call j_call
TGTGCCAGCAGCTTCTTTCCTGCGGGGGCTCAAGAGACCCAGTACTTC CASSFFPAGAQETQYF - TRBV7-6 - TRBJ2-5
TGTGCCAGCAGCTTGCTCCCGGGGAAGTCTGAAGCTTTCTTT CASSLLPGKSEAFF - TRBV5-6 - TRBJ1-1
TGTGCCAGCAGTGAATCCGGGGGGGCCAATGAGCAGTTCTTC CASSESGGANEQFF - TRBV6-1 TRBD2 TRBJ2-1
TGTGCCAGCAGGGGGGGGGACACCGGGGAGCTGTTTTTT CASRGGDTGELFF - TRBV27 TRBD2 TRBJ2-2
TGCAGCGTTCAACAGACGAACACCGGGGAGCTGTTTTTT CSVQQTNTGELFF - TRBV29-1 - TRBJ2-2
TGCGCCAGCAATTGGCTAGCGGGAGGCAATGAGCAGTTCTTC CASNWLAGGNEQFF once TRBV5-1 TRBD2 TRBJ2-1
TGTGCCAGCGGGACAGGGGGCTCTGGAAACACCATATATTTT CASGTGGSGNTIYF - TRBV27 TRBD1 TRBJ1-3
TGTGCCAGCAGCCACCAGGGGGTTGGGGCCAACGTCCTGACTTTC CASSHQGVGANVLTF - TRBV6-1 TRBD1 TRBJ2-6
TGTGCCAGTAGTATCTCAGGGGACTATGGCTACACCTTC CASSISGDYGYTF - TRBV19 - TRBJ1-2
TGTGCCAGCAGCTTAGTTCGGGGAACAGATACGCAGTATTTT CASSLVRGTDTQYF - TRBV11-1 - TRBJ2-3
TGCGCCAGCAGCTTGGTGGTCACACCGCCCCGCAATGAGCAGTTCTTC CASSLVVTPPRNEQFF - TRBV5-1 - TRBJ2-1
TGTGCCAGCCAGCCCCGAGGGAGGTATGGCGGGGAGCTGTTTTTT CASQPRGRYGGELFF - TRBV19 - TRBJ2-2
TGTGCCAGCAGCTTAGAGGGGAATACTAGACACGAGCAGTACTTC CASSLEGNTRHEQYF - TRBV11-3 - TRBJ2-7
TGTGCCAGCAGCTTAGCATCTACAGGGAACACTGAAGCTTTCTTT CASSLASTGNTEAFF - TRBV7-6 - TRBJ1-1
TGTGCCTGGAGTAAGTCCAGGGGGGACATGCATGCCTACTGCGAGCAGTACTTC CAWSKSRGDMHAYCEQYF - TRBV30 - TRBJ2-7
TGTGCCAGCAGTTACCACAGGGCCGCTGAAGCTTTCTTT CASSYHRAAEAFF - TRBV27 - TRBJ1-1
TGTGCCATCAGGGGCCTTGATGAGCAGTTCTTC CAIRGLDEQFF - TRBV10-3 - TRBJ2-1
TGTGCCAGCTCACAACCCCTAGGGGACGAGCAGTACTTC CASSQPLGDEQYF - TRBV18 - TRBJ2-7
TGTGCCAGCAGCCTGGTCGGGTTTGCTACTAATGAAAAACTGTTTTTT CASSLVGFATNEKLFF - TRBV5-8 - TRBJ1-4
TGCGCCAGCAGCTTACCAGGGGCCCTGAACACCGGGGAGCTGTTTTTT CASSLPGALNTGELFF - TRBV5-1 - TRBJ2-2
TGTGCCAGCAGCTTGGGGGGGTGGCAGGCATTTTCAGAAGAGCAGTTCTTC CASSLGGWQAFSEEQFF - TRBV11-2 TRBD2 TRBJ2-1
TGTGCCAGTAGTCCTAGCGGGAGGGCGGAGTTCTTC CASSPSGRAEFF - TRBV19 TRBD2 TRBJ2-1
TGTGCCAGCAGCCCGGAGGGAAGATACACAGATACGCAGTATTTT CASSPEGRYTDTQYF - TRBV9 - TRBJ2-3
TGCGCCAGCAGCTTGAGTGGGGCGGGAAACTATGGCTACACCTTC CASSLSGAGNYGYTF - TRBV5-1 - TRBJ1-2
TGCGCCAGCAGCCGTGGGCAGGGCGCTCATAACTATGGCTACACCTTC CASSRGQGAHNYGYTF few TRBV4-1 - TRBJ1-2
TGTGCCAGCAGCCTACAGGGCATTTACGAGCAGTACTTC CASSLQGIYEQYF - TRBV7-9 - TRBJ2-7
TGTGCCAGCAGGGACAGGGTTCGCGAGCAGTACTTC CASRDRVREQYF - TRBV6-5 TRBD1 TRBJ2-7
TGCGCCAGCCGAGGGGGACAAACGGTTTCAAACACTGAAGCTTTCTTT CASRGGQTVSNTEAFF - TRBV5-1 - TRBJ1-1
TGCAGCGCCGGGGTCGGTAGCGGGAGTACAGATACGCAGTATTTT CSAGVGSGSTDTQYF - TRBV29-1 TRBD2 TRBJ2-3
TGTGCCAGCAGCCCCGGGACAGATGACGAGCAGTACTTC CASSPGTDDEQYF - TRBV7-6 TRBD1 TRBJ2-7
TGCGCCAGCAGCCCCCGGACAGGGGGCGCCCCCGGGGAGCTGTTTTTT CASSPRTGGAPGELFF - TRBV5-1 TRBD1 TRBJ2-2
TGTGCCAGTACGGTAGCGGGGGAAGAGACCCAGTACTTC CASTVAGEETQYF once TRBV19 TRBD2 TRBJ2-5
TGTGCCAGCAGCCTCCGACAGGCTTCCTACGAGCAGTACTTC CASSLRQASYEQYF - TRBV11-2 - TRBJ2-7
TGTGCCAGCTCCCGTCAGGTTGGCAGTTACGGGCAGTACTTC CASSRQVGSYGQYF - TRBV18 - TRBJ2-7
TGCAGCGTCAGACAGTCGAACACCGGGGAGCTGTTTTTT CSVRQSNTGELFF - TRBV29-1 - TRBJ2-2
TGTGCCAGTAGCTCCGAGGCCCCGCCTGGGGCCAACGTCCTGACTTTC CASSSEAPPGANVLTF - TRBV19 - TRBJ2-6
TGTGCCACCAGCAGAGATCGGACGGCGGGAACTGAAGCTTTCTTT CATSRDRTAGTEAFF - TRBV15 - TRBJ1-1
TGTGCCAGCAGCTTGGCCCGAGGCCGGGAGGGAACCTATGGCTACACCTTC CASSLARGREGTYGYTF - TRBV5-8 - TRBJ1-2
TGTGCCAGCAGCGCCGACAGTAACTATGGCTACACCTTC CASSADSNYGYTF - TRBV5-4 - TRBJ1-2
TGTGCCACCAGCATGGACAGGGCCCGGAGCGTCCGAGCTTTCTTT CATSMDRARSVRAFF - TRBV15 TRBD1 TRBJ1-1
TGTGCCAGCAGCTTAGGTGGGACAGGGGTCAATGAGCAGTTCTTC CASSLGGTGVNEQFF - TRBV7-2 TRBD1 TRBJ2-1
TGTGCCAGCAGTGATTCTAGCGGGAGAGACACCGGGGAGCTGTTTTTT CASSDSSGRDTGELFF many TRBV6-4 TRBD2 TRBJ2-2
TGTGCCAGCAGTAAATCGGGACTCGGGAAAAACATTCAGTACTTC CASSKSGLGKNIQYF - TRBV27 - TRBJ2-4
TGTGCCACAGTCGACAGGGTAGCAACCGGGGAGCTGTTTTTT CATVDRVATGELFF - TRBV15 TRBD1 TRBJ2-2
TGCGCCAGCAGCCCGGGCCGGACTAGCGGCATCACAGATACGCAGTATTTT CASSPGRTSGITDTQYF - TRBV5-1 TRBD2 TRBJ2-3
TGTGCCAGCAGCCAAGTCTACGGGGGTGGCACTGAAGCTTTCTTT CASSQVYGGGTEAFF - TRBV14 - TRBJ1-1
TGCGCCAGCGCCCGGGACAGGGGCCACGAGCAGTACTTC CASARDRGHEQYF - TRBV5-1 TRBD1 TRBJ2-7
TGTGCCAGCAGCCAAGTAACAGGACAGCCATACAATGAGCAGTTCTTC CASSQVTGQPYNEQFF once TRBV4-2 - TRBJ2-1
TGTGCCAGCAGCTTAGCGCAGGGGACAGGGGGCGAAGCTTTCTTT CASSLAQGTGGEAFF - TRBV7-9 TRBD1 TRBJ1-1
TGTGCCAGCAGCTTGGTGTCGGGATCGGGTGAAAAACTGTTTTTT CASSLVSGSGEKLFF once TRBV5-4 - TRBJ1-4
TGCGCCAGCAGCTTGGGACTAGCGGGAGTGGATGAGCAGTTCTTC CASSLGLAGVDEQFF - TRBV5-1 TRBD2 TRBJ2-1
TGTGCCACCATCCCGGACAGGGGCTCTGGAAACACCATATATTTT CATIPDRGSGNTIYF - TRBV10-3 TRBD1 TRBJ1-3
TGTGCCAGCAGTAAGGACAGGGGCAATCAGCCCCAGCATTTT CASSKDRGNQPQHF few TRBV6-1 TRBD1 TRBJ1-5
TGTGCCAGCAGCTTAGAAGCCGTTGGCATTCAGTACTTC CASSLEAVGIQYF - TRBV11-2 - TRBJ2-4
TGTGCCAGTAGTATTGACAATTCCTTACAGCCCCAGCATTTT CASSIDNSLQPQHF - TRBV19 - TRBJ1-5
TGTGCCAGCAGTGTCGACAGGGCAGGTCAGCCCCAGCATTTT CASSVDRAGQPQHF - TRBV6-6 TRBD1 TRBJ1-5
TGTGCCTGGAGTGTAATGGGACAGGGTTTTTCAACTAATGAAAAACTGTTTTTT CAWSVMGQGFSTNEKLFF - TRBV30 TRBD1 TRBJ1-4
TGTGCCAGCAGCTTAGGGGGAGCGGGAGGCGAGCAGTACTTC CASSLGGAGGEQYF - TRBV7-9 TRBD2 TRBJ2-7
TGTGCCAGCACCTTCTCCAGTGGGACACCGGCTTTCTTT CASTFSSGTPAFF - TRBV6-5 - TRBJ1-1